Below, one TCR beta chain is given with its context. These data originate in a study of cytomegalovirus exposure and HLA in healthy donors. About the study: Earlier, 95 million to 140 million unique TCR beta sequences were recovered from about 179 million T cells by an analysis. Early release data held some 80 million unique TCRs from HLA-typed donors. Caucasian-associated ancestry cluster membership applied to about four fifths of approximately 420 genotyped donors.

This CDR3 contains 15 residues. Germline CDR1 SGHAT, CDR2 FQNNGV. V was pared by 4 bases and J by 6 bases, with 10 bases of the junction left unmatched. Researchers ran the PCR with 60 Vbeta and 13 Jbeta primers. The assay was immunoSEQ multiplex PCR, and TCRdb's table has in-frame clones only and misses some. The sample includes around 120,000 clones, around 74% of them seen just once. The clonotype originates from a woman aged 18-29 years in good health and CMV-seronegative. Sequencing input: PBMCs. The chain combines TRBV11-2 with TRBJ1-2; 8 bases map to TRBD1. The CDR3 DNA sequence: TGTGCCAGCAGCTACGACCGTGACAGGGGCCATGGCTACACCTTC. Its protein is CASSYDRDRGHGYTF.